The entry below describes one TCR beta chain. The data derive from a study of blood T cell repertoires in COVID-19. Background on the study: The United States, Italy and Spain supplied acute and convalescent COVID-19 samples. T cells, B-cell-depleted T cells, or PBMCs supplied cDNA or gDNA.

V was pared by 0 bases and J by 5 bases, with 10 bases between. Looked up from germline, CDR1 is LGHNA and CDR2 is YSLEER. This CDR3 spans 14 amino acids. Some clones are missing from TCRdb's copy, which holds only in-frame ones; the method was immunoSEQ multiplex PCR. This sample carries around 200,000 clones, around nine tenths of them seen once, and the ten largest clones take 0.88%. The TCR was taken from a woman younger than 30 who had recovered from COVID-19. The chain links TRBV4-3 to TRBJ2-5; D not certain. Sequencing was done on a sample of peripheral blood. CDR3 DNA: TGCGCCAGCAGCCAAGAAGCTAGGTGGGAGACCCAGTACTTC. It encodes CASSQEARWETQYF.